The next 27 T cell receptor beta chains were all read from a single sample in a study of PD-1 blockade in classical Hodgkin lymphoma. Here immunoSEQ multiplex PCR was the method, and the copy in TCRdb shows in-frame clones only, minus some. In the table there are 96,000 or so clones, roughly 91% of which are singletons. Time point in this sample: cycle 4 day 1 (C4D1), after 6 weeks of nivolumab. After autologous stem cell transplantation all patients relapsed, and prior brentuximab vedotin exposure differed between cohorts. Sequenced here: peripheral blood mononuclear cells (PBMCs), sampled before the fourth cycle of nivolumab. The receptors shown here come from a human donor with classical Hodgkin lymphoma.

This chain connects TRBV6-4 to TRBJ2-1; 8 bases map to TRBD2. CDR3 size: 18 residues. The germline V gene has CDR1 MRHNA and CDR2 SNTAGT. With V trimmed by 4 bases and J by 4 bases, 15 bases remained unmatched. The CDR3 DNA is TGTGCCAGCAGTGCCCTAGCGGGCCTCCCCGTGTCTTACAATGAGCAGTTCTTC. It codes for CASSALAGLPVSYNEQFF.

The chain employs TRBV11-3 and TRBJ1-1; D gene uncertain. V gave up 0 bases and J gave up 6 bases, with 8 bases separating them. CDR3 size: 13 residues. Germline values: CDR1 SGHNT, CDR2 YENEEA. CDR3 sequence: CASSLEGSAEAFF. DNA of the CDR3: TGTGCCAGCAGCTTAGAGGGGAGCGCTGAAGCTTTCTTT.

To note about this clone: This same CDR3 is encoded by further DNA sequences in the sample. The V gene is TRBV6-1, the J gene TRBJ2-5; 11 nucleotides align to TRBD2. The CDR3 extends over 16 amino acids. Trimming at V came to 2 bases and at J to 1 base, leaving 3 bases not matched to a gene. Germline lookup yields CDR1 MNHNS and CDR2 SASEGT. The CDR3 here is CASSELAGGPQETQYF. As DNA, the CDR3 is TGTGCCAGCAGTGAATTAGCGGGAGGGCCCCAAGAGACCCAGTACTTC.

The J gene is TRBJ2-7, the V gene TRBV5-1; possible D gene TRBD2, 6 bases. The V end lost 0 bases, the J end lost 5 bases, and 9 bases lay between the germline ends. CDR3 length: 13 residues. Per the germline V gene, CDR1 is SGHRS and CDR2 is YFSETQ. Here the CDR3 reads CASSLAGGNEQYF. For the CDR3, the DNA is TGCGCCAGCAGCTTGGCCGGGGGAAACGAGCAGTACTTC. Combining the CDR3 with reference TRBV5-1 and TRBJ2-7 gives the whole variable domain KAGVTQTPRYLIKTRGQQVTLSCSPISGHRSVSWYQQTPGQGLQFLFEYFSETQRNKGNFPGRFSGRQFSNSRSEMNVSTLELGDSALYLCASSLAGGNEQYFGPGTRLTVT.

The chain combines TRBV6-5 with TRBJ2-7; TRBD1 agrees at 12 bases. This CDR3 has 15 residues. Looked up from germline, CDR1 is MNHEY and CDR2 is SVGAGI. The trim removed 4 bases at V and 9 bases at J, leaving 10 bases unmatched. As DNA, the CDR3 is TGTGCCAGCAGTTCGGGACAGGGGGCAGCCAGGCGGCAGTACTTC. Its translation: CASSSGQGAARRQYF.

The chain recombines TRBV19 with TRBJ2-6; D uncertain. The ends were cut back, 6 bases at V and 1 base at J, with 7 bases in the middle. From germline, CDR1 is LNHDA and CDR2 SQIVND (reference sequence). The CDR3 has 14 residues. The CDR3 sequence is CASSRVSGANVLTF. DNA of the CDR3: TGTGCCAGTAGCCGGGTTTCTGGGGCCAACGTCCTGACTTTC.

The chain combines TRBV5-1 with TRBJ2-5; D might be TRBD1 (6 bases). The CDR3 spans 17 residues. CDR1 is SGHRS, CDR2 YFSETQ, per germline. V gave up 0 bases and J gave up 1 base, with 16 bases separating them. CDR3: CASSLVGLTGTQETQYF. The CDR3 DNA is TGCGCCAGCAGCTTGGTTGGTCTGACAGGCACCCAAGAGACCCAGTACTTC.

The CDR3 spells CASSTFSPGAYEQYF. Written as DNA, the CDR3 is TGTGCCAGCAGTACTTTCTCCCCGGGGGCCTACGAGCAGTACTTC. This chain connects TRBV6-5 to TRBJ2-7, with a possible D match to TRBD2 (6 bases). Germline assignment: CDR1 MNHEY and CDR2 SVGAGI. The CDR3 length is 15 residues. V lost 5 bases, J lost 2 bases, and 16 bases lay in between.

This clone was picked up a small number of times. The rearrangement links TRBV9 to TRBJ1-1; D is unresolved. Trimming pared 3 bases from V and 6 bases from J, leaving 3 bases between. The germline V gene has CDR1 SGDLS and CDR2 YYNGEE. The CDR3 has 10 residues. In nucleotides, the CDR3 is TGTGCCAGCAGCGGACCTGAAGCTTTCTTT. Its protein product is CASSGPEAFF.

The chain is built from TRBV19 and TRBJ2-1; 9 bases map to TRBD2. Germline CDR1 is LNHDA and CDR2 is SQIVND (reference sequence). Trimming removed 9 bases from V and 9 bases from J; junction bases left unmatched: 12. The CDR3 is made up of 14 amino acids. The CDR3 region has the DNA TGTGCCAGCAAGGTTAGCGGGAGTGGTAGTGAGCAGTTCTTC. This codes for CASKVSGSGSEQFF.

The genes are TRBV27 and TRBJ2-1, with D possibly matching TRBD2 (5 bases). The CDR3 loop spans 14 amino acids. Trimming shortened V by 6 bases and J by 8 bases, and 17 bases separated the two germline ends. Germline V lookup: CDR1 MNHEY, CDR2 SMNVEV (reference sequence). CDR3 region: CASRKVGVLYEQFF. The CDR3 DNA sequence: TGTGCCAGCAGAAAGGTCGGGGTTTTGTATGAGCAGTTCTTC.

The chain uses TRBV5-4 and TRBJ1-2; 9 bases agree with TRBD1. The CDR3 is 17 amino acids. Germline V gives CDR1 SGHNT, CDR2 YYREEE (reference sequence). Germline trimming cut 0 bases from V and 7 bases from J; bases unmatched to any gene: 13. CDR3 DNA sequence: TGTGCCAGCAGCTTGGTGGACAGGGGTTTCCAGGGTCCTGGCTACACCTTC. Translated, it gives CASSLVDRGFQGPGYTF.

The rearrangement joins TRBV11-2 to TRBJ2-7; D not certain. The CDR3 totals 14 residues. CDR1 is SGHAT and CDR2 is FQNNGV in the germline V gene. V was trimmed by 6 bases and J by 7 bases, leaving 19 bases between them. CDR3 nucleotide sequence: TGTGCCAGCAGGTCGACTCAGATCAGAGGAGAGCAGTACTTC. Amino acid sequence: CASRSTQIRGEQYF.

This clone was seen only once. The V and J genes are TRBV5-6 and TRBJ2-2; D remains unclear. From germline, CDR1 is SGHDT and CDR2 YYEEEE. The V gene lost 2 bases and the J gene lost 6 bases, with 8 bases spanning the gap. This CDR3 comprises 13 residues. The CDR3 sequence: CASSLGDSGELFF. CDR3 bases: TGTGCCAGCAGCTTAGGCGATTCCGGGGAGCTGTTTTTT.

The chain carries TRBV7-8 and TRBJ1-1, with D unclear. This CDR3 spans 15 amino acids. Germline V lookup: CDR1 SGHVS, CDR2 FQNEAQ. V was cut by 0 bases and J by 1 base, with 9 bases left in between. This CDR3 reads CASSLADIPNTEAFF. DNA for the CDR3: TGTGCCAGCAGCTTAGCGGATATTCCGAACACTGAAGCTTTCTTT.

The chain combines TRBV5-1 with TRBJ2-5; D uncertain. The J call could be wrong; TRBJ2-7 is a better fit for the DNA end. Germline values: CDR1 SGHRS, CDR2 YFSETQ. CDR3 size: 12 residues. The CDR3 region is CASSPQGYEQYF. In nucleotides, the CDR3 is TGCGCCAGCAGCCCACAAGGGTACGAGCAGTACTTC.

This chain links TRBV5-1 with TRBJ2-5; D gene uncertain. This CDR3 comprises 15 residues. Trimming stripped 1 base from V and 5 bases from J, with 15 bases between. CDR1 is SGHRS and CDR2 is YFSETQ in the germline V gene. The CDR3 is CASSLTALGPETQYF. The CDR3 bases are TGCGCCAGCAGCTTGACCGCTCTCGGGCCTGAGACCCAGTACTTC.

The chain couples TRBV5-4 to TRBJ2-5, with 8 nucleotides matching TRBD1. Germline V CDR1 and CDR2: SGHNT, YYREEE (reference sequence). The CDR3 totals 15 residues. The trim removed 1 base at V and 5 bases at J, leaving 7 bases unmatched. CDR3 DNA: TGTGCCAGCAGCTTGTCAGGGGGCGGTGGGGAGACCCAGTACTTC. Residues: CASSLSGGGGETQYF.

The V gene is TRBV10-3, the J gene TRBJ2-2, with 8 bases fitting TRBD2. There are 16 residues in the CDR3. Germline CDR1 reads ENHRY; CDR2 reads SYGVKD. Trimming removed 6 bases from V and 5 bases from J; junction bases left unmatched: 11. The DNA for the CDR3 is TGTGCCATCAGGCCTAGCGGGTTTCGGCAAACCGGGGAGCTGTTTTTT. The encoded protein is CAIRPSGFRQTGELFF.

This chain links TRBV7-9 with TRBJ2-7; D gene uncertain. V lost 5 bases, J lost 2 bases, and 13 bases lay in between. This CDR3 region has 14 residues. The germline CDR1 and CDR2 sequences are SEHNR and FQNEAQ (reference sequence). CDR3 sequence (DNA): TGTGCCAGCAGCGGTAAATCTGGTCCCTACGAGCAGTACTTC. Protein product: CASSGKSGPYEQYF.

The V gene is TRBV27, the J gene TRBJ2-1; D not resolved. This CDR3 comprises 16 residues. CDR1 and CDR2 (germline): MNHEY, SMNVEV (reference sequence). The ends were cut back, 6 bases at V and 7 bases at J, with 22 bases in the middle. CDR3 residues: CASSPPGVSIGNEQFF. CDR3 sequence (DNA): TGTGCCAGCAGCCCTCCAGGTGTTTCGATTGGAAATGAGCAGTTCTTC.

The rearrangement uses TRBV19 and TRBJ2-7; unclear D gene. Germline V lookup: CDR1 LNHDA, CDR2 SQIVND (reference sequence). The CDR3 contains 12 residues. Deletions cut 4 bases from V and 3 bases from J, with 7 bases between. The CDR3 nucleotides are TGTGCCAGTAGTACGAACTACTACGAGCAGTACTTC. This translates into CASSTNYYEQYF.

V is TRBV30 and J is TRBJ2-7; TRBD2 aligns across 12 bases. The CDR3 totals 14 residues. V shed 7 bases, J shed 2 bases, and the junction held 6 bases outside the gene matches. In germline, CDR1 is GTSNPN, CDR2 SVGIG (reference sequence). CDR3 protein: CASLLAGGPYEQYF. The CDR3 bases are TGTGCCTCTCTACTAGCGGGAGGCCCCTACGAGCAGTACTTC.

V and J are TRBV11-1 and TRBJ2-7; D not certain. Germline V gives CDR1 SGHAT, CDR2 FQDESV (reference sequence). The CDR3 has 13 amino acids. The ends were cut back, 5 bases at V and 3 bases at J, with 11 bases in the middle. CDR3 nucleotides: TGTGCCAGCAGCCCTTGGATTCTCTACGAGCAGTACTTC. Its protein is CASSPWILYEQYF.

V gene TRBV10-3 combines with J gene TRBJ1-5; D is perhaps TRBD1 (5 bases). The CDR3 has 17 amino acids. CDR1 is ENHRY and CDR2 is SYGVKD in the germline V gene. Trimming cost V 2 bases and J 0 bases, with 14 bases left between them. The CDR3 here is CAISEPGGGGSNQPQHF. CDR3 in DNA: TGTGCCATCAGTGAGCCAGGCGGGGGAGGTAGCAATCAGCCCCAGCATTTT.

Written as DNA, the CDR3 is TGTGCCAGTAGAGAACTGGGGACAACTAGATCTGGGGCCAACGTCCTGACTTTC. It encodes CASRELGTTRSGANVLTF. The rearrangement uses TRBV19 and TRBJ2-6; the D gene is possibly TRBD1 (6 bases). Germline loops: CDR1 LNHDA, CDR2 SQIVND (reference sequence). This CDR3 is 18 amino acids long. Trimming removed 6 bases at V and 1 base at J, with 19 bases between.

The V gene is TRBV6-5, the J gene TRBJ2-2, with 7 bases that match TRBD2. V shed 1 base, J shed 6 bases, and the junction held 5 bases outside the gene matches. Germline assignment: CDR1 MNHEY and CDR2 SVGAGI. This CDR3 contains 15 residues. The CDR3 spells CASSYFGGGAGELFF. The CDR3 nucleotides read TGTGCCAGCAGTTACTTTGGGGGAGGGGCCGGGGAGCTGTTTTTT.